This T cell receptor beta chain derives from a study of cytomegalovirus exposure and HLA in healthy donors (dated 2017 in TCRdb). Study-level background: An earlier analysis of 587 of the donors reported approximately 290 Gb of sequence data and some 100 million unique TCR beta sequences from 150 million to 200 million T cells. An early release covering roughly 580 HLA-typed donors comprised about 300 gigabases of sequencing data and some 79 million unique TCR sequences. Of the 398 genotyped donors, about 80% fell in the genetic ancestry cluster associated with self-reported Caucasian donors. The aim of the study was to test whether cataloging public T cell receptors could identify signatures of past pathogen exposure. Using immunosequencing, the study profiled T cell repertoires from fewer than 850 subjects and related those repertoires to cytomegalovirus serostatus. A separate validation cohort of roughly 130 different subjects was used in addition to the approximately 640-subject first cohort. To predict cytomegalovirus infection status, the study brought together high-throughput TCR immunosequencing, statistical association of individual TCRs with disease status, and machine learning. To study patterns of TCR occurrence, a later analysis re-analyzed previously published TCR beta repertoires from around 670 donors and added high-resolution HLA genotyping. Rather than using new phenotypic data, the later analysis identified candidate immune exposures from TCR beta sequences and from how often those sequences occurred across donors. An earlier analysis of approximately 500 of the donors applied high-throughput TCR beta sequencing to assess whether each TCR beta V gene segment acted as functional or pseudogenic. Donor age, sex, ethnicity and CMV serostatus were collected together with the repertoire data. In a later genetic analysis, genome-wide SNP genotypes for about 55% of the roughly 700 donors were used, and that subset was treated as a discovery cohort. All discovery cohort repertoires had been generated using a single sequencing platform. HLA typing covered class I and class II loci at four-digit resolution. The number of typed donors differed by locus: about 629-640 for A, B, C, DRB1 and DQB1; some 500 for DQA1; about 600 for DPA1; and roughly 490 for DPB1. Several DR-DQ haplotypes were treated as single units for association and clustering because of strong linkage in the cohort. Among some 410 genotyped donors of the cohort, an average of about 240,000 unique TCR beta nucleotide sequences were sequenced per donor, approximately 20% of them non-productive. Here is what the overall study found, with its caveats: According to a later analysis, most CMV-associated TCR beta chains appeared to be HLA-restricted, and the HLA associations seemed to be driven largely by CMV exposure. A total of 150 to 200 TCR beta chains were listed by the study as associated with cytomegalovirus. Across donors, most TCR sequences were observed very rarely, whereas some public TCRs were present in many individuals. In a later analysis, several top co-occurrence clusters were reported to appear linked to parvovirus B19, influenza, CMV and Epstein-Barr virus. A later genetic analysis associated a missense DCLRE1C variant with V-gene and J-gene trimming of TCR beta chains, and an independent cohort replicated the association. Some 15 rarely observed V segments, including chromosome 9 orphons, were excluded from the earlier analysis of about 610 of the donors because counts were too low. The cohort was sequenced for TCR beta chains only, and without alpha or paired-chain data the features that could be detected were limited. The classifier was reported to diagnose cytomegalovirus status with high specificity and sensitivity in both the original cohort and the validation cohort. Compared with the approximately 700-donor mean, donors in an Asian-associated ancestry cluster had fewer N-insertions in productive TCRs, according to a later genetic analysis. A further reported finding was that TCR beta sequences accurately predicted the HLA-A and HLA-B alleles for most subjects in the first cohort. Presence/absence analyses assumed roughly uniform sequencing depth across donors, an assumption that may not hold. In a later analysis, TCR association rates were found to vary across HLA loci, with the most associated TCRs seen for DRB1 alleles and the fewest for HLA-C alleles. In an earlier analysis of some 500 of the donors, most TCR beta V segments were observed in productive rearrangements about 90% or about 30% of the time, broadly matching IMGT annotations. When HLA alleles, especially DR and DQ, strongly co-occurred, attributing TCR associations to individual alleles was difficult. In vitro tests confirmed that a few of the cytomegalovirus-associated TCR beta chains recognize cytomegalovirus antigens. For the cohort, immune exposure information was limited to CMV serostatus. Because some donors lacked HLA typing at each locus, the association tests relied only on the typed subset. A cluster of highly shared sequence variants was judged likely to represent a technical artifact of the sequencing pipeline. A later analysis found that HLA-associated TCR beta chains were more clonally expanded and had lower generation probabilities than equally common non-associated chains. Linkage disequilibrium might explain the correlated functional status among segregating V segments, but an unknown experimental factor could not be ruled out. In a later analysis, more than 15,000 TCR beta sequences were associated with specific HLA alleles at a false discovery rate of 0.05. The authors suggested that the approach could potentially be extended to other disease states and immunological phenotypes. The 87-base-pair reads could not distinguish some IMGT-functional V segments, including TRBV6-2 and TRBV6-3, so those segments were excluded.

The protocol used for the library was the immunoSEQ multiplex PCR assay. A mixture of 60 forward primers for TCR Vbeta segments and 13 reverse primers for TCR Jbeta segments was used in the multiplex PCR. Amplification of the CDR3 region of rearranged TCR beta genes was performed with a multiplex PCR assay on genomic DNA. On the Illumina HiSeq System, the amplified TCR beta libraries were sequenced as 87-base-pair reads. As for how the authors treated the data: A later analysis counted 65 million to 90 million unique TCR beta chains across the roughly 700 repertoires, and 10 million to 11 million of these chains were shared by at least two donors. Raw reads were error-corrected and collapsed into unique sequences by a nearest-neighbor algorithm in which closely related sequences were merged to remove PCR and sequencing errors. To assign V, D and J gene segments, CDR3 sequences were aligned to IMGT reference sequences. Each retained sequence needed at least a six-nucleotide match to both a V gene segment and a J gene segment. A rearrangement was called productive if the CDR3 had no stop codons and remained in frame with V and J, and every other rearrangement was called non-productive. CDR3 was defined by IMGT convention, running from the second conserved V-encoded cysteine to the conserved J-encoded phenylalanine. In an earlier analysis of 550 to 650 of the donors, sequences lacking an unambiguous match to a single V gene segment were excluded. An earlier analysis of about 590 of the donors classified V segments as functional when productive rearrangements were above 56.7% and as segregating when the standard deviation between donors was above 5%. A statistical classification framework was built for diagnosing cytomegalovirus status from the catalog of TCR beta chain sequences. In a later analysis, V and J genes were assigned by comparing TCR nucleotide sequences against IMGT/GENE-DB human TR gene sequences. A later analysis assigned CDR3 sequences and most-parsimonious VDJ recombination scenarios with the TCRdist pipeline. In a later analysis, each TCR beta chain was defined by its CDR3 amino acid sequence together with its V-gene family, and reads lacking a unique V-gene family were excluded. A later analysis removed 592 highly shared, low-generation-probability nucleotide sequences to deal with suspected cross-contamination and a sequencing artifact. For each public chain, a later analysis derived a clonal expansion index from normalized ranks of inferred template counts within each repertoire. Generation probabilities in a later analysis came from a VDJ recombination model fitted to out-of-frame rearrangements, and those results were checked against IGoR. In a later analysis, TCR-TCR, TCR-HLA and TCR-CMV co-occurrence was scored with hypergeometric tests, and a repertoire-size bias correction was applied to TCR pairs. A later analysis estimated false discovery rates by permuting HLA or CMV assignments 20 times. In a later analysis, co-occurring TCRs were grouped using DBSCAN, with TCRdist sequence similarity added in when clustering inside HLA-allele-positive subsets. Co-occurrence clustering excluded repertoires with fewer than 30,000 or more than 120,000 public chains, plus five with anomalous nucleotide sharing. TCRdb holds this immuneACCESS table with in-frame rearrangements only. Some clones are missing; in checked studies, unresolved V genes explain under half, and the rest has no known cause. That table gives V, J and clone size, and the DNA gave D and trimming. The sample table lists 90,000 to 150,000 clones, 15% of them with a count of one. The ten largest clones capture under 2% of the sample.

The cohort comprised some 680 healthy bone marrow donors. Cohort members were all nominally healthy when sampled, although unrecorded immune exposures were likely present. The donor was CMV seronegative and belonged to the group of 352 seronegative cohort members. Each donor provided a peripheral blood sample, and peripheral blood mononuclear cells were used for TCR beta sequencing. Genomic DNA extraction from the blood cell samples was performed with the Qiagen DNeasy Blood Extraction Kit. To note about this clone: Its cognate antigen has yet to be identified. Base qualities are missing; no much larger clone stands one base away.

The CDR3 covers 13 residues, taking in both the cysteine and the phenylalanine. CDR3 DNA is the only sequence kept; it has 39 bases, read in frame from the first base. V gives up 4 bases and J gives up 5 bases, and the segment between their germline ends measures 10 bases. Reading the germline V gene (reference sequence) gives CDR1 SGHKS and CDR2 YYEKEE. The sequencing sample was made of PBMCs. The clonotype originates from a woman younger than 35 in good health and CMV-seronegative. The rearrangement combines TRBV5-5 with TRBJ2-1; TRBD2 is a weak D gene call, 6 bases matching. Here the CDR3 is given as CASSNPGDNEQFF. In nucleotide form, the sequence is TGTGCCAGCAGCAACCCGGGGGACAATGAGCAGTTCTTC. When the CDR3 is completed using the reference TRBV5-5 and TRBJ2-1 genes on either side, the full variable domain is DAGVTQSPTHLIKTRGQQVTLRCSPISGHKSVSWYQQVLGQGPQFIFQYYEKEERGRGNFPDRFSARQFPNYSSELNVNALLLGDSALYLCASSNPGDNEQFFGPGTRLTVL.